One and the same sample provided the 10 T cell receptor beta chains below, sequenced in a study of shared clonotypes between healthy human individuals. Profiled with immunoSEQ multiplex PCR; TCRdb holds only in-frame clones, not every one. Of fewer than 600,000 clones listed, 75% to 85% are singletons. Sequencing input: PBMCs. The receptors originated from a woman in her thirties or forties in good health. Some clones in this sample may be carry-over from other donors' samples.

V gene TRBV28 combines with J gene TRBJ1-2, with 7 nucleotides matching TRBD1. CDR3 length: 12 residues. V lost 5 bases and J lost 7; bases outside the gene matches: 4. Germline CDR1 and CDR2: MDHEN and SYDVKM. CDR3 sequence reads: CASSHRGGGYTF. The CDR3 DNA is TGTGCCAGCAGTCACAGGGGAGGTGGCTACACCTTC.

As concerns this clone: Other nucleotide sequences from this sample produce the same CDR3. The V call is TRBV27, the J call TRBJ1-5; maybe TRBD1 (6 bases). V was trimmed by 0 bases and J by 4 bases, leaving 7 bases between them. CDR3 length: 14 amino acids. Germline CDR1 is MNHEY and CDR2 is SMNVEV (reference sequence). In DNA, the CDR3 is TGTGCCAGCAGTTTATCGCAGGGGAATCAGCCCCAGCATTTT. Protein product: CASSLSQGNQPQHF.

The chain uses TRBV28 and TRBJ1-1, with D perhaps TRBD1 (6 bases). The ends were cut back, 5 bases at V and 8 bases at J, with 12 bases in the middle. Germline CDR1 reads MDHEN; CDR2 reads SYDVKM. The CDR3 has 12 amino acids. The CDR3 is CASSPRQEEAFF. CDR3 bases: TGTGCCAGCAGTCCTAGACAGGAGGAAGCTTTCTTT.

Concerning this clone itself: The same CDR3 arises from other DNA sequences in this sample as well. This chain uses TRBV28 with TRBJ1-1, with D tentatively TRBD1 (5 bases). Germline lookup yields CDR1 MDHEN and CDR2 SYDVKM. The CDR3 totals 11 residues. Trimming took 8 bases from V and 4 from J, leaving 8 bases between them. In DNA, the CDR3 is TGTGCCAGCCGAGGGGCCACTGAAGCTTTCTTT. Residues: CASRGATEAFF.

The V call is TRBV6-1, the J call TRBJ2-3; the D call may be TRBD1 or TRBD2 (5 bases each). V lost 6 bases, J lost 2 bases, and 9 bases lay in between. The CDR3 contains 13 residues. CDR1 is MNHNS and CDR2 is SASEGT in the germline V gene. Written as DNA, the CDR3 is TGTGCCAGCAGGCCAGGGACCACAGATACGCAGTATTTT. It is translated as CASRPGTTDTQYF.

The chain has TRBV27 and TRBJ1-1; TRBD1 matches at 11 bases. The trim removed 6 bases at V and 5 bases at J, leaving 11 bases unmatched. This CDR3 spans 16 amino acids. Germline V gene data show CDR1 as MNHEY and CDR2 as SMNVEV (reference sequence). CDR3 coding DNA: TGTGCCAGCAGCAACTTCCCGGGACAGGGGGGGACTGAAGCTTTCTTT. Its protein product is CASSNFPGQGGTEAFF.

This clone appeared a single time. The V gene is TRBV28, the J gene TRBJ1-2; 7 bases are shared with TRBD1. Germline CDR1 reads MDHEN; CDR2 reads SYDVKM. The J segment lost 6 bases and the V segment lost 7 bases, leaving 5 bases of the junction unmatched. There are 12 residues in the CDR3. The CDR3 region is CASNQGENGYTF. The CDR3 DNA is TGTGCCAGCAACCAGGGGGAGAATGGCTACACCTTC.

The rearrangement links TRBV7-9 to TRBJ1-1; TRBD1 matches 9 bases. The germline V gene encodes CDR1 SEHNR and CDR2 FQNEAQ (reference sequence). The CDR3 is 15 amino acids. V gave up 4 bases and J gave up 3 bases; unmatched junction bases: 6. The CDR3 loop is CASSYRQGVHTEAFF. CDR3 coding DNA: TGTGCCAGCAGCTACCGACAGGGGGTACACACTGAAGCTTTCTTT.

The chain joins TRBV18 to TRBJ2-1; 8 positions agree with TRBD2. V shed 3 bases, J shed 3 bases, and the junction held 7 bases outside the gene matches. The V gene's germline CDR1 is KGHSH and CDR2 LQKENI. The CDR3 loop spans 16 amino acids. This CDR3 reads CASSPESGSLYNEQFF. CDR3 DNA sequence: TGTGCCAGCTCACCGGAGAGCGGGAGTCTCTACAATGAGCAGTTCTTC.

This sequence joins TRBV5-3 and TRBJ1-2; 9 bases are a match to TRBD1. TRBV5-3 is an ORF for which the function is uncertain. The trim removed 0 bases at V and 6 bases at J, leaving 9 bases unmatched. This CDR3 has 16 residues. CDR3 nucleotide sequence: TGTGCCAGAAGCTTGGGGGGACAGGGCCTTTTCGATGGCTACACCTTC. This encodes CARSLGGQGLFDGYTF.